Below are 29 T cell receptor beta chains sequenced from a single sample in a study of cytomegalovirus exposure and HLA in healthy donors. The protocol was immunoSEQ multiplex PCR, while the TCRdb copy is restricted to in-frame clones and leaves out a portion. The repertoire holds about 73,000 clones, with 85% to 90% as singletons. Sequenced sample: PBMCs. These receptors all stem from a woman aged 18-29 years in good health and CMV-seropositive.

The chain is built from TRBV4-1 and TRBJ2-3; 10 bases match TRBD1. CDR3 length equals 16 residues. V dropped 2 bases and J dropped 0; count of bases not matched to a gene: 2. The germline V gene encodes CDR1 MGHRA and CDR2 YSYEKL. The CDR3 bases are TGCGCCAGCAGCCAAAGGGGACAGGGGAGCACAGATACGCAGTATTTT. Translating gives CASSQRGQGSTDTQYF.

This chain connects TRBV5-1 to TRBJ2-7, with TRBD1 identical over 11 bases. The CDR3 spans 18 residues. J was trimmed by 1 base and V by 4 bases; bases with no gene match: 13. CDR1 and CDR2 (germline): SGHRS, YFSETQ. CDR3 sequence: CASSPMAPGQGASYEQYF. The DNA for the CDR3 is TGCGCCAGCAGCCCCATGGCCCCCGGACAGGGGGCGTCCTACGAGCAGTACTTC.

The chain is built from TRBV27 and TRBJ2-3, with 9 positions matching TRBD2. The CDR3 runs to 16 residues. Per germline, CDR1 MNHEY and CDR2 SMNVEV (reference sequence). J lost 1 base, V lost 6 bases, and 8 bases had no gene match. In DNA, the CDR3 is TGTGCCAGCAGCCCCGGGACTAGCAGTCGCACAGATACGCAGTATTTT. Residues: CASSPGTSSRTDTQYF.

V gene TRBV29-1 combines with J gene TRBJ2-7, with TRBD2 as a possible D gene (5 bases). The V and J ends lost 4 bases and 4 bases respectively, with 11 bases between them. Germline assignment: CDR1 SQVTM and CDR2 ANQGSEA. CDR3 size: 12 residues. CDR3 bases: TGCAGCGTTGGTTTACGGGGATACGAGCAGTACTTC. Translation gives CSVGLRGYEQYF.

The V call is TRBV10-3, the J call TRBJ2-1, with TRBD2 identical over 12 bases. V dropped 4 bases and J dropped 6; count of bases not matched to a gene: 4. Germline V lookup: CDR1 ENHRY, CDR2 SYGVKD. The CDR3 loop spans 15 amino acids. As DNA, the CDR3 is TGTGCCATCAGTGCTAGCGGGAGGGCCGGCAATGAGCAGTTCTTC. It codes for CAISASGRAGNEQFF.

The chain couples TRBV5-1 to TRBJ2-7; no definite D call. V lost 4 bases and J lost 2, with 4 bases in between. CDR1 is SGHRS, CDR2 YFSETQ, per germline. This CDR3 spans 11 amino acids. The CDR3 DNA reads as TGCGCCAGCAGCGCAGCCTACGAGCAGTACTTC. Its protein is CASSAAYEQYF.

The J gene is TRBJ1-5, the V gene TRBV21-1. TRBV21-1 is given as a pseudogene. This CDR3 has 15 residues. DNA of the CDR3: TGTGCCAGCAGCAAAGCGCTCGTGAGTAATCAGCCCCAGCATTTT. Its protein is CASSKALVSNQPQHF.

The chain has TRBV5-1 and TRBJ2-6, with 8 nucleotides matching TRBD2. The germline V gene has CDR1 SGHRS and CDR2 YFSETQ. The V and J ends lost 0 bases and 0 bases, in that order; junction bases with no gene match: 5. CDR3 size: 18 residues. The CDR3 loop is CASSLAGGPSSGANVLTF. DNA for the CDR3: TGCGCCAGCAGCTTGGCGGGGGGGCCGTCCTCTGGGGCCAACGTCCTGACTTTC.

The rearrangement joins TRBV11-2 to TRBJ1-1; TRBD1 matches at 7 bases. This CDR3 comprises 12 residues. The junction had 0 bases not matched to a gene; V was cut back by 0 bases and J by 8 bases. Germline V lookup: CDR1 SGHAT, CDR2 FQNNGV. The CDR3 nucleotides read TGTGCCAGCAGCTTAGAGGGACAGGAAGCTTTCTTT. Translating gives CASSLEGQEAFF.

This clone was recorded only once. V is TRBV18 and J is TRBJ2-3; 9 nucleotides match TRBD2. V gave up 6 bases and J gave up 2 bases; unmatched junction bases: 6. The CDR3 is 15 amino acids. Germline V gene sequence: CDR1 KGHSH, CDR2 LQKENI. CDR3 sequence: CASSQLAGVTDTQYF. In nucleotides, the CDR3 is TGTGCCAGCTCTCAACTAGCGGGCGTCACAGATACGCAGTATTTT.

V gene TRBV6-1 combines with J gene TRBJ1-1; a possible D gene is TRBD1 (6 bases). Germline V gives CDR1 MNHNS, CDR2 SASEGT. This CDR3 has 14 residues. V lost 2 bases and J lost 4, with 11 bases in between. CDR3 nucleotide sequence: TGTGCCAGCAGTGAACCGGGGGGGCCCACTGAAGCTTTCTTT. Translating gives CASSEPGGPTEAFF.

The chain links TRBV5-1 to TRBJ1-4, with D tentatively TRBD1 (5 bases). V lost 0 bases to trimming and J lost 6 bases, with 9 bases between them. There are 14 residues in the CDR3. Germline V gene data show CDR1 as SGHRS and CDR2 as YFSETQ. The CDR3 sequence is CASSLEGRDEKLFF. As DNA, the CDR3 is TGCGCCAGCAGCTTGGAGGGCAGGGATGAAAAACTGTTTTTT.

V and J are TRBV7-6 and TRBJ2-7; maybe TRBD2 (5 bases). Trimming stripped 3 bases from V and 2 bases from J, with 8 bases between. CDR3 size: 13 residues. Germline V gives CDR1 SGHVS, CDR2 FNYEAQ. In DNA, the CDR3 is TGTGCCAGCAGCTTTGACGGGACCTACGAGCAGTACTTC. Protein sequence: CASSFDGTYEQYF.

This chain joins TRBV6-6 and TRBJ1-5; 7 bases line up with TRBD1. From germline, CDR1 is MNHNY and CDR2 SVGAGI (reference sequence). V trimming: 6 bases; J trimming: 3 bases; junction bases outside the gene matches: 11. The CDR3 length is 16 residues. The CDR3 coding sequence is TGTGCCAGCAGCGCCGGGGGCAGGGGGTACAATCAGCCCCAGCATTTT. As protein: CASSAGGRGYNQPQHF.

The rearrangement joins TRBV28 to TRBJ2-6; 10 nucleotides line up with TRBD1. V dropped 0 bases and J dropped 2; count of bases not matched to a gene: 1. The CDR3 sequence is 17 residues long. Germline V lookup: CDR1 MDHEN, CDR2 SYDVKM. The CDR3 reads CASSLWGQGTGANVLTF. CDR3 nucleotide sequence: TGTGCCAGCAGTTTATGGGGACAGGGGACTGGGGCCAACGTCCTGACTTTC.

The chain has TRBV18 and TRBJ2-5; 7 bases agree with TRBD2. V shed 1 base, J shed 5 bases, and the junction held 7 bases outside the gene matches. Per germline, CDR1 KGHSH and CDR2 LQKENI. The CDR3 consists of 15 residues. CDR3 loop: CASSPQGDSGETQYF. The CDR3 DNA follows: TGTGCCAGCTCACCACAGGGAGATAGCGGGGAGACCCAGTACTTC.

The CDR3 DNA follows: TGTGCCTGGAGTGCAAATAGCTTCTATGGCTACACCTTC. This translates into CAWSANSFYGYTF. The chain has TRBV30 and TRBJ1-2; no clear D. The length of the CDR3 is 13 residues. The V gene's germline CDR1 is GTSNPN and CDR2 SVGIG (reference sequence). V dropped 1 base and J dropped 4 bases, with 10 bases sitting between them.

V is TRBV4-1 and J is TRBJ1-4; 8 bases are shared with TRBD1. The CDR3 totals 15 residues. Trimming cost V 6 bases and J 5 bases; bases outside gene matches: 8. Germline V gene data show CDR1 as MGHRA and CDR2 as YSYEKL. The CDR3 DNA is TGCGCCAGCAGTCCTACCGGGACAGGAAATGAAAAACTGTTTTTT. It is translated as CASSPTGTGNEKLFF.

V gene TRBV29-1 combines with J gene TRBJ2-7; D is perhaps TRBD2 (6 bases). The germline V and J ends were trimmed by 0 bases and 0 bases, with 12 bases remaining between them. The CDR3 extends over 15 amino acids. Germline V CDR1 and CDR2: SQVTM, ANQGSEA. CDR3 sequence (DNA): TGCAGCGTTGAAGATCAGGCGGGGCTCTCCTACGAGCAGTACTTC. Its translation: CSVEDQAGLSYEQYF.

This sequence joins TRBV2 and TRBJ1-2; 7 bases agree with TRBD1. V was pared by 4 bases and J by 6 bases, with 5 bases of the junction left unmatched. Germline V gene sequence: CDR1 SNHLY, CDR2 FYNNEI. The CDR3 consists of 13 residues. The CDR3 nucleotides are TGTGCCAGCAGTGCGAACAGGGGTGATGGCTACACCTTC. Protein product: CASSANRGDGYTF.

V and J are TRBV6-1 and TRBJ2-1; TRBD1 agrees at 11 bases. Losses at the gene ends were 5 bases for V and 5 bases for J; bases not matched to a gene: 5. The CDR3 totals 15 residues. Germline CDR1 is MNHNS and CDR2 is SASEGT. CDR3 sequence (DNA): TGTGCCAGCAGTCCCGGACAGGGGGCGAACAATGAGCAGTTCTTC. It yields the protein CASSPGQGANNEQFF.

This clone was counted a few times. The V gene is TRBV30, the J gene TRBJ1-1, with D tentatively TRBD1 (6 bases). The CDR3 has 11 amino acids. Germline-derived CDR1 and CDR2 are GTSNPN and SVGIG (reference sequence). With 8 bases removed from V and 6 bases from J, the gap between germline ends came to 13 bases. The CDR3 reads CAARGRPEAFF. The CDR3 nucleotides are TGTGCCGCCAGGGGTCGTCCTGAAGCTTTCTTT.

The J gene is TRBJ2-3, the V gene TRBV2; D is unresolved. V dropped 2 bases and J dropped 0 bases, with 6 bases sitting between them. Germline V gives CDR1 SNHLY, CDR2 FYNNEI. The CDR3 spans 14 residues. The CDR3: CASSEQTSTDTQYF. The CDR3 nucleotides read TGTGCCAGCAGTGAACAGACTAGCACAGATACGCAGTATTTT.

This chain joins TRBV7-9 and TRBJ2-3; D not resolved. Germline-derived CDR1 and CDR2 are SEHNR and FQNEAQ (reference sequence). CDR3 size: 14 residues. Trimming stripped 5 bases from V and 6 bases from J, with 15 bases between. CDR3 sequence reads: CASSLTRSRDTQYF. CDR3 in DNA: TGTGCCAGCAGCCTGACCCGATCTAGGGATACGCAGTATTTT.

This chain connects TRBV10-3 to TRBJ2-1, with 9 bases lining up with TRBD1. Germline loops: CDR1 ENHRY, CDR2 SYGVKD. The junction had 14 bases not matched to a gene; V was cut back by 6 bases and J by 5 bases. This CDR3 has 17 residues. The CDR3 spells CAIRKGTGSPGDNEQFF. CDR3 bases: TGTGCCATCAGGAAGGGGACAGGGTCCCCCGGGGACAATGAGCAGTTCTTC.

V is TRBV27 and J is TRBJ1-2; the match to TRBD1 covers 9 bases. Germline CDR1 and CDR2: MNHEY and SMNVEV (reference sequence). V was pared by 8 bases and J by 3 bases, with 4 bases of the junction left unmatched. The CDR3 contains 13 residues. The CDR3, as DNA: TGTGCCAGCCAAGACAGGGGGGACTATGGCTACACCTTC. Its protein is CASQDRGDYGYTF.

J is TRBJ2-7 and V is TRBV7-2, with TRBD2 identical over 13 bases. The V gene end was trimmed by 2 bases and the J gene end by 7 bases; junction bases not matched to a gene: 2. Germline assignment: CDR1 SGHTA and CDR2 FQGNSA. This CDR3 region has 14 residues. DNA for the CDR3: TGTGCCAGCAGCTTACTGGGACTAGCGGGGGAGCAGTACTTC. This sequence encodes CASSLLGLAGEQYF.

CDR3 coding DNA: TGCGCCAGCAGCCAAGAGCAGGGGGCCGATGAGCAGTTCTTC. Encoded protein: CASSQEQGADEQFF. The chain joins TRBV4-3 to TRBJ2-1, with 8 nucleotides matching TRBD1. This CDR3 region has 14 residues. V was clipped by 0 bases and J by 8 bases; unmatched bases: 3. Looked up from germline, CDR1 is LGHNA and CDR2 is YSLEER.

This clone was seen only a few times. CDR3 DNA sequence: TGTGCCAGCAGTCGACAGATTAAGGGCACTGAAGCTTTCTTT. It yields the protein CASSRQIKGTEAFF. V gene TRBV6-5 combines with J gene TRBJ1-1; perhaps TRBD1 as D (5 bases). The V and J ends lost 5 bases and 4 bases respectively, with 14 bases between them. Germline CDR1 MNHEY, CDR2 SVGAGI. The CDR3 covers 14 residues.